What follows describes a single TCR beta chain. Its ends do not fully match the called genes, so a read error is possible. Using immunoSEQ multiplex PCR, the repertoire was profiled, and TCRdb retains in-frame clones only, with some absent. Of about 690,000 clones listed, roughly 88% are singletons. These data originate in a study of shared clonotypes between healthy human individuals. Germline values: CDR1 MNHNS, CDR2 SASEGT. This CDR3 is 14 amino acids long. The rearrangement uses TRBV6-1 and TRBJ2-7; 10 bases are shared with TRBD2. Source material: memory CD8+ T cells from PBMCs. This sample's subset: CD45RO+ cells pooled with CCR7-negative TemRA cells. The sequence was obtained from a man between 18 and 35 years old in good health. Some clones in this sample may be carry-over from other donors' samples. Written as DNA, the CDR3 is TGTGCCAGCAGAGAAGGACTAGCGGATTACGAGCAGTACTTC. This gives the protein CASREGLADYEQYF.